This TCR beta chain was recorded in a study of patients and donors after allogeneic stem cell transplantation. Only a few counts were recorded for this clonotype. There are 19 residues in the CDR3. Germline V CDR1 and CDR2: ENHRY, SYGVKD. V gave up 6 bases and J gave up 0 bases, with 26 bases separating them. TCRdb reprocessed the RT-PCR reads with MiXCR, giving one entry per CDR3 protein. The sample shows 150,000 to 200,000 distinct CDR3 sequences, approximately 24% of them seen only once. The sequencing input was blood, either unsorted or a sorted T cell fraction (not recorded which). This sequence was found in a human donor who was either an allogeneic HSCT recipient or a stem cell or donor lymphocyte infusion donor (not recorded which). It is not recorded whose cells these are; they may come from a transplant donor. This rearrangement joins TRBV10-3 to TRBJ1-1, with D perhaps TRBD1 (5 bases). The CDR3 DNA reads TGTGCCATCAGGGAGGACCCTATGGGGCCCTTAACAATGAACACTGAAGCTTTCTTT. Its protein product is CAIREDPMGPLTMNTEAFF.